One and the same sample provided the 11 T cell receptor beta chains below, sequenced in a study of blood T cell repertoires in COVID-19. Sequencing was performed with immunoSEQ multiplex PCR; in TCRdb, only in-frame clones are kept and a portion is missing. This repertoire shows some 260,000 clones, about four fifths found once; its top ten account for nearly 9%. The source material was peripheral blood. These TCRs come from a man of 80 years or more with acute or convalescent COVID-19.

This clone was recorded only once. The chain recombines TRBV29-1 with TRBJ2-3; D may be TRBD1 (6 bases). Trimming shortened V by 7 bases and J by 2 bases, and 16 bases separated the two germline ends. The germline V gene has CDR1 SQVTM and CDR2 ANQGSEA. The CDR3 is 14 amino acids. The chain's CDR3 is CSAAVLGATDTQYF. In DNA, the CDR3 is TGCAGCGCGGCCGTATTGGGGGCCACAGATACGCAGTATTTT.

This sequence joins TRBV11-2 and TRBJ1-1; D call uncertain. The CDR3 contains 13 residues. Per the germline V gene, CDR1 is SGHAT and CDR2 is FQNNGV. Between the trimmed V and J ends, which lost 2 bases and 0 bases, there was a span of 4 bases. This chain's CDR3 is CASSLSVNTEAFF. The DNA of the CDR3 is TGTGCCAGCAGCTTATCGGTGAACACTGAAGCTTTCTTT.

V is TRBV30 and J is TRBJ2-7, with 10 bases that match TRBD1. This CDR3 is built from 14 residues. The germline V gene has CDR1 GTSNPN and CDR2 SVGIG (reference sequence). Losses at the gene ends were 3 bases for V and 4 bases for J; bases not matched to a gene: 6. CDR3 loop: CAWRQTGGGYEQYF. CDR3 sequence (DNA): TGTGCCTGGAGACAGACAGGGGGCGGTTACGAGCAGTACTTC.

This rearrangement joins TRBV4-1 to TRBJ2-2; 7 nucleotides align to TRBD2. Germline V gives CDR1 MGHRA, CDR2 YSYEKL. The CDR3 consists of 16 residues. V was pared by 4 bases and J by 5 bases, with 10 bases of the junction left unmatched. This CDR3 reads CASSRASGALTGELFF. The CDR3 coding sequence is TGCGCCAGCAGCCGTGCTAGCGGAGCCCTTACCGGGGAGCTGTTTTTT.

The CDR3, as DNA: TGTGCCAGCAGCTTGAAGGGGGCGTTTGGCTACACCTTC. This gives the protein CASSLKGAFGYTF. The rearrangement links TRBV5-4 to TRBJ1-2; TRBD1 agrees at 7 bases. The CDR3 is 13 residues long. The trim removed 1 base at V and 7 bases at J, leaving 4 bases unmatched. CDR1 and CDR2 (germline): SGHNT, YYREEE (reference sequence).

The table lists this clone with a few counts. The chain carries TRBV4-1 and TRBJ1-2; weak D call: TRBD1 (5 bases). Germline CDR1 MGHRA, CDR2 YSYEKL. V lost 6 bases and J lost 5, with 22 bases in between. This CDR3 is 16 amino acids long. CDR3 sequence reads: CASRSLEEGMRYGYTF. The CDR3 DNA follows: TGCGCCAGCAGATCTCTGGAGGAGGGGATGCGATATGGCTACACCTTC.

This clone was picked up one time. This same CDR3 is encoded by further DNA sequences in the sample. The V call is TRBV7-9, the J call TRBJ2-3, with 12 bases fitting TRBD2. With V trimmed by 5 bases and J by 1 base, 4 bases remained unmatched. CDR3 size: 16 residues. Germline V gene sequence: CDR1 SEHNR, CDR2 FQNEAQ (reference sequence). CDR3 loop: CASSPRTSGGTDTQYF. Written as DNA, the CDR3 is TGTGCCAGCAGCCCTCGGACTAGCGGGGGCACAGATACGCAGTATTTT.

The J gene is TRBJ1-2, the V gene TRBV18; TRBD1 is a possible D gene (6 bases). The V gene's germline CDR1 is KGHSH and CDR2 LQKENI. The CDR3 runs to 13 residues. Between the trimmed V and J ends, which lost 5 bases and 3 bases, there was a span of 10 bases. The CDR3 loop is CASSTGIDYGYTF. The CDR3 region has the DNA TGTGCCAGCTCAACAGGGATCGACTATGGCTACACCTTC.

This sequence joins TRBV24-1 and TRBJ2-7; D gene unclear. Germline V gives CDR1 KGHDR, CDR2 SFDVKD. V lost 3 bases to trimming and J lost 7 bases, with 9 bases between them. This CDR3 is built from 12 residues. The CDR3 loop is CATSDLTEEQYF. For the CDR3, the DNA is TGTGCCACCAGTGATCTTACAGAGGAGCAGTACTTC.

The CDR3 coding sequence is TGCGCCAGCAGCCAAGTAAATCTAGCGGGAGGGACCGGGGAGCTGTTTTTT. Its translation is CASSQVNLAGGTGELFF. The chain links TRBV4-1 to TRBJ2-2; 12 bases are a match to TRBD2. In germline, CDR1 is MGHRA, CDR2 YSYEKL. The ends lost 1 base at V and 5 bases at J; junction bases unmatched: 5. The CDR3 contains 17 residues.

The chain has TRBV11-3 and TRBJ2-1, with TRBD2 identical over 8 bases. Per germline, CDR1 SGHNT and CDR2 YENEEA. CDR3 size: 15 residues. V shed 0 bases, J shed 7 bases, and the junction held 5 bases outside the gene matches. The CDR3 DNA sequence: TGTGCCAGCAGCTTAGATGTAAGCGGGAGTAATGAGCAGTTCTTC. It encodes CASSLDVSGSNEQFF.